These T cell receptor beta chains were read from a single sample in a study of blood T cell repertoires in COVID-19. Some clones are missing from TCRdb's copy, which holds only in-frame ones; the method was immunoSEQ multiplex PCR. The sample lists 200,000 to 300,000 clones, around 85% occurring once. Material for sequencing was peripheral blood. The receptors derive from an older woman with active or convalescent COVID-19. Both conserved end residues are part of each CDR3. D genes are given only for firm matches. Part of the rows lack a size; the others show once, few, many or a class for expanded clones.

>.|TRBJ1-5|.|TRBV7-2
TGTGCCAGCAGCTTAGACGGGACACCAGATCAGCCCCAGCATTTT
CASSLDGTPDQPQHF
>once|TRBJ2-3|.|TRBV5-4
TGTGCCAGCAGCTTGGCGGGAGATACGCAGTATTTT
CASSLAGDTQYF
>.|TRBJ2-7|.|TRBV18
TGTGCCAGCTCAACGGCAGGGCCAAACTACGAGCAGTACTTC
CASSTAGPNYEQYF
>few|TRBJ2-3|TRBD2|TRBV18
TGTGCCAGCTCACCACCGTCTAGCGGGGCCAGAAGCACAGATACGCAGTATTTT
CASSPPSSGARSTDTQYF
>.|TRBJ2-1|TRBD2|TRBV11-2
TGTGCCAGCAGCTTAGACGGGAGGGGTGGCAGGCACTCCTACAATGAGCAGTTCTTC
CASSLDGRGGRHSYNEQFF
>.|TRBJ2-5|.|TRBV3-1/TRBV3-2
TGTGCCAGCAGCCAAGAATGGGCGGGTCGTGGGACCCAGTACTTC
CASSQEWAGRGTQYF
>once|TRBJ1-1|.|TRBV7-9
TGTGCCAGCAGCTTCCTCCGGACAGAATTAGAAGCTTTCTTT
CASSFLRTELEAFF
>.|TRBJ2-7|.|TRBV19
TGTGCCAGTAGTCCGCTTGGGGCATCCTACGAGCAGTACTTC
CASSPLGASYEQYF
>.|TRBJ1-2|TRBD1|TRBV5-4
TGTGCCAGCAGCTTGCCTAACAGGGGAGTAGGCTATGGCTACACCTTC
CASSLPNRGVGYGYTF
>few|TRBJ1-5|TRBD1|TRBV5-1
TGCGCCAGCAGCTTGATGACAGGGGGCGGTCAGCCCCAGCATTTT
CASSLMTGGGQPQHF
>.|TRBJ1-5|.|TRBV27
TGTGCGGGGTCGGGAACGCAATCTCAGCCCCAGCATTTT
CAGSGTQSQPQHF
>.|TRBJ1-2|.|TRBV19
TGTGCCAGTAGTATGGCAGGCTATGGCTACACCTTC
CASSMAGYGYTF
>once|TRBJ1-1|TRBD1|TRBV5-1
TGCGCCAGCAGCTTTAGGACAGGGAATGGAAACACTGAAGCTTTCTTT
CASSFRTGNGNTEAFF
>.|TRBJ2-1|.|TRBV3-1/TRBV3-2
TGTGCCAGCAGCCAAGGATCGGTTGAGCAGTTCTTC
CASSQGSVEQFF
>.|TRBJ1-1|TRBD1|TRBV7-9
TGTGCCAGCAGTTCTTTGGACAGGGATAGGAATGAAGCTTTCTTT
CASSSLDRDRNEAFF
>once|TRBJ2-1|TRBD2|TRBV7-3
TGTGCCAGCAGCTTAAGGGCTAGCGGGGGTCATGAGCAGTTCTTC
CASSLRASGGHEQFF
>once|TRBJ2-3|.|TRBV30
TGTGCCTGGAGTGTAGAGGGCCCAGATACGCAGTATTTT
CAWSVEGPDTQYF
>.|TRBJ2-5|.|TRBV5-6
TGTGCCAGCAGCTTGGGAGGTCAGGGTCAGACCCAGTACTTC
CASSLGGQGQTQYF
>.|TRBJ1-2|.|TRBV15
TGTGCCACCAGCAGAGTTCGAGATCGGGGCTACACCTTC
CATSRVRDRGYTF
>once|TRBJ2-2|TRBD2|TRBV9
TGTGCCAGCAGCGTAGGTCTAGCGGGCACCGGGGAGCTGTTTTTT
CASSVGLAGTGELFF
>.|TRBJ2-6|.|TRBV9
TGTGCCAGCAGCGAACAGCAGGGGACTAACTCTGGGGCCAACGTCCTGACTTTC
CASSEQQGTNSGANVLTF
>.|TRBJ2-3|.|TRBV5-6
TGTGCCAGCAGCTCCCTCGGTACGCAGTATTTT
CASSSLGTQYF
>.|TRBJ2-1|.|TRBV27
TGTGCCAGCAGACAAAACGATGAGCAGTTCTTC
CASRQNDEQFF
>.|TRBJ2-7|TRBD2|TRBV15
TGTGCCACCAGCAGAGATCGGACTAGCGGGAGAAACGAGCAGTACTTC
CATSRDRTSGRNEQYF
>.|TRBJ2-3|TRBD2|TRBV7-9
TGTGCCAGCAGCTGGTCGGGGGGGCCAACAAGCACAGATACGCAGTATTTT
CASSWSGGPTSTDTQYF
>.|TRBJ2-7|TRBD2|TRBV6-5
TGTGCCAGCAGTCAAAGCGGGAGAGCCTACGAGCAGTACTTC
CASSQSGRAYEQYF
>.|TRBJ2-5|.|TRBV4-1
TGCGCCAGCAGAAGTTACCGGGGGGCGGAACAAGAGACCCAGTACTTC
CASRSYRGAEQETQYF
>.|TRBJ2-7|TRBD2|TRBV18
TGTGCCAGCTCTTCTAGCGGGGGGAGCTCCTACGAGCAGTACTTC
CASSSSGGSSYEQYF
>.|TRBJ2-3|.|TRBV11-3
TGTGCCAGCAGCCCGCCAGGGGATACGCAGTATTTT
CASSPPGDTQYF
>.|TRBJ1-1|.|TRBV24-1
TGTGCCACCAGTGATTCGAGGGCCACTGAAGCTTTCTTT
CATSDSRATEAFF
>.|TRBJ2-2|TRBD2|TRBV24-1
TGTGCCACCAGTGATCCTAGCGGGAGGCCCGCGAGAACCGGGGAGCTGTTTTTT
CATSDPSGRPARTGELFF
>.|TRBJ1-1|.|TRBV6-5
TGTGCCAGCAGTCCCCCCAAAGGGGCCTACACTGAAGCTTTCTTT
CASSPPKGAYTEAFF
>.|TRBJ2-3|.|TRBV7-3
TGTGCCAGCAGCTTCGCGGCAGATACGCAGTATTTT
CASSFAADTQYF
>few|TRBJ2-7|TRBD2|TRBV19
TGTGCCAGTAGTATAGTCCCGGTCGGCGGGAGCACCTACGAGCAGTACTTC
CASSIVPVGGSTYEQYF
>.|TRBJ2-7|.|TRBV3-1/TRBV3-2
TGTGCCAGCAGCCGCGCGACAGTCCTACCCTCCTACGAGCAGTACTTC
CASSRATVLPSYEQYF
>once|TRBJ2-7|.|TRBV28
TGTGCCAGCAGTTCCCGGGTAGCGAGAGCCTACGAGCAGTACTTC
CASSSRVARAYEQYF
>.|TRBJ1-1|.|TRBV18
TGTGCCAGCTCACCTCTACCAGGGGCGGTGAGCACTGAAGCTTTCTTT
CASSPLPGAVSTEAFF
>.|TRBJ2-1|.|TRBV6-5
TGTGCCAGCACCCGGGACAATGAGCAGTTCTTC
CASTRDNEQFF
>once|TRBJ1-2|TRBD1|TRBV5-4
TGTGCCAGCAGCGTAGGGACAGGCGGTTGGCTAGACACCTTC
CASSVGTGGWLDTF
>.|TRBJ1-5|.|TRBV19
TGTGCCAGTAGTATTTGGGCAGGGTTTCAGCCCCAGCATTTT
CASSIWAGFQPQHF
>.|TRBJ1-1|.|TRBV2
TGTGCCAGCAGTGTACGACAGATTGAAGCTTTCTTT
CASSVRQIEAFF
>.|TRBJ2-5|.|TRBV29-1
TGCAGCGTTGAAGCCTCGGAGACCCAGTACTTC
CSVEASETQYF